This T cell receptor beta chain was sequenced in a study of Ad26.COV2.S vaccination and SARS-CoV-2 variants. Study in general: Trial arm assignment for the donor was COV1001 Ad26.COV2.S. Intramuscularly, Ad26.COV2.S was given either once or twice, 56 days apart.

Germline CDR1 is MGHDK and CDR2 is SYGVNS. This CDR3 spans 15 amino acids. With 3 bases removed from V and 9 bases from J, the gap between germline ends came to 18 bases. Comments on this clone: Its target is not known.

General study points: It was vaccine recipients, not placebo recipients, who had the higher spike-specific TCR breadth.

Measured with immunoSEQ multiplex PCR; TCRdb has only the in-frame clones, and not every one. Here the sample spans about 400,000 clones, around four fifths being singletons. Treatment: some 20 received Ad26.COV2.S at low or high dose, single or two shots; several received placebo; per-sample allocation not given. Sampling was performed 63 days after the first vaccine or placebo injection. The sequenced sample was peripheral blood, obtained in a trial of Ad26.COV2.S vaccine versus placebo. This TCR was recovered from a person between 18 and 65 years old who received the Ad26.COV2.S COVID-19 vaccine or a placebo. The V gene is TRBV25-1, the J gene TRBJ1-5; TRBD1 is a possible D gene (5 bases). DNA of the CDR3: TGTGCCAGCAGTGACGGACATGGGGGAAGTAGGCCCCAGCATTTT. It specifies CASSDGHGGSRPQHF.